These 17 T cell receptor beta chains share one sample of origin, sequenced in a study of identical twins. In TCRdb, the 5' RACE reads were re-called with MiXCR into one record per CDR3 protein. The sample carries 1.5 million to 2 million distinct CDR3 sequences, about 32% recorded once. Sample: cord blood. The receptor source for this set is a newborn girl in good health.

This rearrangement joins TRBV6-2 or TRBV6-3 to TRBJ2-7; D is unresolved. V was trimmed by 2 bases and J by 3 bases, leaving 8 bases between them. The CDR3 contains 13 residues. The V gene's germline CDR1 is MNHEY and CDR2 SVGEGT. The DNA for the CDR3 is TGTGCCAGCAGTTACCCAATCAGCTACGAGCAGTACTTC. It is translated as CASSYPISYEQYF.

This clonotype was detected a few times. The rearrangement joins TRBV6-2 or TRBV6-3 to TRBJ2-7, with TRBD2 matching over 8 bases. V shed 0 bases and J 5 bases; nucleotides not matched to a gene: 9. The CDR3 loop spans 16 amino acids. Germline CDR1 is MNHEY and CDR2 is SVGEGT. This CDR3 reads CASSYSSTSGGHEQYF. The CDR3 DNA reads as TGTGCCAGCAGTTACTCGAGTACTAGCGGAGGGCACGAGCAGTACTTC.

The chain couples TRBV24-1 to TRBJ1-5; tentatively, D is TRBD1 (6 bases). The CDR3 runs 16 residues. V dropped 1 base and J dropped 0 bases, with 9 bases sitting between them. Germline CDR1 KGHDR, CDR2 SFDVKD. CDR3 in DNA: TGTGCCACCAGTGATTTCAGGGGATATAGCAATCAGCCCCAGCATTTT. Translated: CATSDFRGYSNQPQHF.

This chain uses TRBV12-3 or TRBV12-4 with TRBJ2-7, with 8 bases identical to TRBD1. Trimming at V came to 4 bases and at J to 6 bases, leaving 8 bases not matched to a gene. The CDR3 is 14 residues long. The CDR3 DNA reads as TGTGCCAGCAGTTCCGGGACAGGACAAATCGAGCAGTACTTC. Its protein product is CASSSGTGQIEQYF.

In this sample, this clonotype turned up a few times. This chain uses TRBV10-3 with TRBJ1-4; D gene ambiguous. The CDR3 spans 13 residues. Trimming cost V 2 bases and J 13 bases, with 14 bases left between them. The germline gives CDR1 ENHRY, CDR2 SYGVKD. CDR3 DNA: TGTGCCATCAGTGAGGCCTTCGTGAAAATACTGTTTTTT. Protein sequence: CAISEAFVKILFF.

The V gene is TRBV6-1, the J gene TRBJ1-2; D remains ambiguous. Trimming removed 1 base from V and 4 bases from J, with 13 bases in between. CDR1 is MNHNS and CDR2 is SASEGT in the germline V gene. This CDR3 comprises 15 residues. CDR3 loop: CASSEGWQDLYGYTF. The CDR3 DNA sequence: TGTGCCAGCAGTGAAGGTTGGCAGGATCTCTATGGCTACACCTTC.

This clonotype came up a few times. The rearrangement uses TRBV9 and TRBJ1-2; 7 bases agree with TRBD1. The length of the CDR3 is 14 residues. The germline gives CDR1 SGDLS, CDR2 YYNGEE. Losses at the gene ends were 5 bases for V and 0 bases for J; bases not matched to a gene: 4. CDR3 DNA sequence: TGTGCCAGCAGAAGGGACAGTACTAACTATGGCTACACCTTC. It yields the protein CASRRDSTNYGYTF.

This clonotype was counted many times. V gene TRBV4-2 combines with J gene TRBJ1-2; D may be TRBD1 (6 bases). V shed 0 bases and J shed 5 bases, with 13 bases lying between them. CDR1 is LGHNA and CDR2 is YNFKEQ in the germline V gene. The CDR3 extends over 15 amino acids. This CDR3 is CASSQDAAGEYGYTF. The CDR3 coding sequence is TGTGCCAGCAGCCAAGATGCGGCAGGGGAGTATGGCTACACCTTC.

The chain employs TRBV2 and TRBJ2-3; D possibly corresponds to TRBD2 (7 bases). The V gene lost 7 bases and the J gene lost 1 base, with 15 bases spanning the gap. Germline-derived CDR1 and CDR2 are SNHLY and FYNNEI. This CDR3 is 15 amino acids long. The CDR3 nucleotides read TGTGCCAGCAACTTCAGGGGAGGGGGCACAGATACGCAGTATTTT. Translating it yields CASNFRGGGTDTQYF.

The rearrangement links TRBV12-3 or TRBV12-4 to TRBJ2-2; TRBD2 is a possible D gene (6 bases). V lost 5 bases to trimming and J lost 7 bases, with 11 bases between them. The CDR3 length is 13 residues. In nucleotides, the CDR3 is TGTGCCAGCAGTCCCGGGGGTTACGGGGAGCTGTTTTTT. It yields the protein CASSPGGYGELFF.

As concerns this clonotype: A much larger clone differs by one base, so this may be a read error. This rearrangement joins TRBV7-7 to TRBJ2-5, with 8 bases matching TRBD2. The germline gives CDR1 SSHAT, CDR2 FNYEAQ (reference sequence). The CDR3 sequence is 14 residues long. V was clipped by 4 bases and J by 11 bases; unmatched bases: 12. CDR3 in DNA: TGTGCCAGCAGCTCCGGGACTAGAAACAATGAGCAGTACTTC. Its translation: CASSSGTRNNEQYF. The whole variable domain, filled in from reference TRBV7-7 and TRBJ2-5, reads GAGVSQSPRYKVTKRGQDVTLRCDPISSHATLYWYQQALGQGPEFLTYFNYEAQPDKSGLPSDRFSAERPEGSISTLTIQRTEQRDSAMYRCASSSGTRNNEQYFGPGTRLLVL.

This clonotype was seen a single time. The chain couples TRBV3-1 to TRBJ2-1, with 9 bases lining up with TRBD2. The CDR3 is 19 amino acids. The germline CDR1 and CDR2 sequences are LGHDT and YNNKEL (reference sequence). V shed 4 bases and J 4 bases; nucleotides not matched to a gene: 17. Written as DNA, the CDR3 is TGTGCCAGCAGCCTAATCTCTTCCTTTGCTAGCGGGGCTTACAATGAGCAGTTCTTC. Translating gives CASSLISSFASGAYNEQFF.

The chain couples TRBV2 to TRBJ2-3; 9 nucleotides align to TRBD2. From germline, CDR1 is SNHLY and CDR2 FYNNEI. This CDR3 has 16 residues. V shed 5 bases, J shed 4 bases, and the junction held 10 bases outside the gene matches. The CDR3 sequence: CASSPISGSEADTQYF. In DNA form, the CDR3 reads TGTGCCAGCAGTCCTATTAGCGGGAGTGAGGCAGATACGCAGTATTTT.

V and J are TRBV28 and TRBJ2-4; D gene unclear. Germline loops: CDR1 MDHEN, CDR2 SYDVKM. The CDR3 is made up of 11 amino acids. V was clipped by 3 bases and J by 13 bases, with 10 bases between them. CDR3 sequence reads: CASSFEQQQYF. DNA of the CDR3: TGTGCCAGCAGTTTCGAGCAGCAGCAGTACTTC.

The genes are TRBV12-3 or TRBV12-4 and TRBJ2-7; no definite D call. This CDR3 contains 11 residues. Trimming cost V 5 bases and J 6 bases, with 8 bases left between them. CDR3 protein: CASSGWTEQYF. The CDR3 DNA reads TGTGCCAGCAGTGGTTGGACCGAGCAGTACTTC.

In this sample, this clonotype turned up a few times. The chain carries TRBV20-1 and TRBJ1-5; 7 bases line up with TRBD1. Germline trimming cut 2 bases from V and 7 bases from J; bases unmatched to any gene: 8. This CDR3 region has 14 residues. The V gene's germline CDR1 is DFQATT and CDR2 SNEGSKA (reference sequence). CDR3 nucleotides: TGCAGTGCTAGAAGGACAGGCTTACGGCAGCCCCAGCATTTT. This encodes CSARRTGLRQPQHF.

In this sample, this clonotype turned up a few times. The J gene is TRBJ2-1, the V gene TRBV2; D might be TRBD2 (6 bases). The CDR3 is 13 amino acids. The ends were cut back, 8 bases at V and 2 bases at J, with 10 bases in the middle. Germline CDR1 reads SNHLY; CDR2 reads FYNNEI. CDR3 in DNA: TGTGCCAGCGGAGGGAGCCCCTACAATGAGCAGTTCTTC. The encoded protein is CASGGSPYNEQFF.